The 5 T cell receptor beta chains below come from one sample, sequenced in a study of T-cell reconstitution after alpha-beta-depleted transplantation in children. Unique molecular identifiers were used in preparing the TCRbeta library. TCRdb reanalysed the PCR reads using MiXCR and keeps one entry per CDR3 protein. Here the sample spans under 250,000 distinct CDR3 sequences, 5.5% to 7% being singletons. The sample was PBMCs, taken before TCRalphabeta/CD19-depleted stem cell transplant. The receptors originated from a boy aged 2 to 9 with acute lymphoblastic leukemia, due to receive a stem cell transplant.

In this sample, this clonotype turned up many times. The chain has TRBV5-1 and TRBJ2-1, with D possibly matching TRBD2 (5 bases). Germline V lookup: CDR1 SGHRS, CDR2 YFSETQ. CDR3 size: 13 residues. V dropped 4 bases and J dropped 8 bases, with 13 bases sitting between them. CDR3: CASSPPSSHEQFF. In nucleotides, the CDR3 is TGCGCCAGCAGCCCCCCTAGCTCTCATGAGCAGTTCTTC.

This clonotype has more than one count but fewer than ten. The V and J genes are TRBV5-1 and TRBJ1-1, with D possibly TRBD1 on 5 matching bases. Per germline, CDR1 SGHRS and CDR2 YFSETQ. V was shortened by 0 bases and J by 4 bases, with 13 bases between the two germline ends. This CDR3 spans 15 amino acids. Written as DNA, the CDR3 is TGCGCCAGCAGCTTGGCCTCAGGGTGGGGCACTGAAGCTTTCTTT. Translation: CASSLASGWGTEAFF. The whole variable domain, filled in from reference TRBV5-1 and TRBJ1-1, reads KAGVTQTPRYLIKTRGQQVTLSCSPISGHRSVSWYQQTPGQGLQFLFEYFSETQRNKGNFPGRFSGRQFSNSRSEMNVSTLELGDSALYLCASSLASGWGTEAFFGQGTRLTVV.

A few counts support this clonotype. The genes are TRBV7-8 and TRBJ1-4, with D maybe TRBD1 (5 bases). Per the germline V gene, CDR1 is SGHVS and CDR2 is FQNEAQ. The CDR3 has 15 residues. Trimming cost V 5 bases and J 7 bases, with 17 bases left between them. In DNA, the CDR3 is TGTGCCAGCAGCCCGATCGTTGGGGCAGGTGAAAAACTGTTTTTT. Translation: CASSPIVGAGEKLFF. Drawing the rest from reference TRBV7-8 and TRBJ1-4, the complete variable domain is GAGVSQSPRYKVAKRGQDVALRCDPISGHVSLFWYQQALGQGPEFLTYFQNEAQLDKSGLPSDRFFAERPEGSVSTLKIQRTQQEDSAVYLCASSPIVGAGEKLFFGSGTQLSVL.

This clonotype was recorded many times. CDR3: CSVEVEELAGADEQFF. CDR3 sequence (DNA): TGCAGCGTTGAAGTGGAGGAACTAGCGGGAGCTGATGAGCAGTTCTTC. V and J are TRBV29-1 and TRBJ2-1; 11 bases map to TRBD2. From germline, CDR1 is SQVTM and CDR2 ANQGSEA. The CDR3 sequence is 16 residues long. After removal of 1 base from V and 8 bases from J, the junction contained 10 bases not matched to a gene.

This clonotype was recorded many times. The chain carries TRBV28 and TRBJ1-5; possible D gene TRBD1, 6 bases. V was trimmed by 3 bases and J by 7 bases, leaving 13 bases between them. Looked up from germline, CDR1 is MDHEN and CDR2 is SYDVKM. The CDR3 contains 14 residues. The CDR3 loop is CASSFRQVGQPQHF. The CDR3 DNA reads TGTGCCAGCAGTTTTCGACAGGTGGGGCAGCCCCAGCATTTT. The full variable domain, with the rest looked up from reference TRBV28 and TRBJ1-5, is DVKVTQSSRYLVKRTGEKVFLECVQDMDHENMFWYRQDPGLGLRLIYFSYDVKMKEKGDIPEGYSVSREKKERFSLILESASTNQTSMYLCASSFRQVGQPQHFGDGTRLSIL.